This T cell receptor (beta chain) emerged from a study of beta chain features in type 1 diabetes. General study findings and limits: Insertion counts at VDJ junctions were lower in type 1 diabetes patients, who also showed more deletions there. In all four CD4+ subsets, TCRB CDR3 length was significantly, moderately reduced in type 1 diabetes.

The germline gives CDR1 GTSNPN, CDR2 SVGIG (reference sequence). V lost 0 bases to trimming and J lost 9 bases, with 13 bases between them. The CDR3 is 13 amino acids. As every portion of the isolated RNA was reverse transcribed, the sequencing read expressed TCRB transcripts. Clones were sequenced by immunoSEQ multiplex PCR, and TCRdb holds only the in-frame ones, with some missing. The sample carries some 660,000 clones, roughly 13% recorded once. Remarks on this clone: Its antigen is unidentified.

Sequencing was carried out using naive CD4+ T cells from blood. The TCR was taken from a man in his late teens or twenties with type 1 diabetes. The genes are TRBV30 and TRBJ2-3; D is unclear. The CDR3 loop reads CAWSVSDAKTQYF. CDR3 coding DNA: TGTGCCTGGAGTGTTTCAGACGCCAAAACGCAGTATTTT. Together with reference TRBV30 and TRBJ2-3, the CDR3 gives the full variable domain: SQTIHQWPATLVQPVGSPLSLECTVEGTSNPNLYWYRQAAGRGLQLLFYSVGIGQISSEVPQNLSASRPQDRQFILSSKKLLLSDSGFYLCAWSVSDAKTQYFGPGTRLTVL.